This entry lists 29 T cell receptor beta chains sequenced from one sample in a study of T cells after somatic rescue of genetic block. Sequencing used immunoSEQ multiplex PCR; TCRdb keeps in-frame clones, though not all of them. The sample has about 63,000 clones; roughly 94% are singletons. The sample consisted of peripheral blood mononuclear cells (PBMCs). These receptors were taken from a man between 35 and 55 years old.

V usage is TRBV15 and J usage is TRBJ2-1; D gene ambiguous. The CDR3 runs 16 residues. In germline, CDR1 is LNHNV, CDR2 YYDKDF (reference sequence). Trimming stripped 0 bases from V and 0 bases from J, with 9 bases between. CDR3 coding DNA: TGTGCCACCAGCAGAGATCGTAAGAGCTCCTACAATGAGCAGTTCTTC. It specifies CATSRDRKSSYNEQFF.

The V gene is TRBV7-9, the J gene TRBJ2-1; 7 positions agree with TRBD2. With V trimmed by 0 bases and J by 11 bases, 10 bases remained unmatched. The CDR3 extends over 15 amino acids. Germline V gives CDR1 SEHNR, CDR2 FQNEAQ (reference sequence). The CDR3 DNA reads TGTGCCAGCAGCTTAGCGGGGTCTCTAGCGGCCAAGCAGTTCTTC. It encodes CASSLAGSLAAKQFF. The variable domain in full, completed from reference TRBV7-9 and TRBJ2-1, reads DTGVSQNPRHKITKRGQNVTFRCDPISEHNRLYWYRQTLGQGPEFLTYFQNEAQLEKSRLLSDRFSAERPKGSFSTLEIQRTEQGDSAMYLCASSLAGSLAAKQFFGPGTRLTVL.

The rearrangement links TRBV14 to TRBJ2-5; D not certain. Germline values: CDR1 SGHDN, CDR2 FVKESK. V lost 4 bases, J lost 5 bases, and 5 bases lay in between. This CDR3 has 11 amino acids. The CDR3 protein is CASSLGETQYF. The CDR3 coding sequence is TGTGCCAGCAGCCTGGGCGAGACCCAGTACTTC.

The V gene is TRBV5-4, the J gene TRBJ2-1; TRBD1 matches 7 bases. Trimming at V came to 3 bases and at J to 8 bases, leaving 11 bases not matched to a gene. CDR1 is SGHNT and CDR2 is YYREEE in the germline V gene (reference sequence). The CDR3 sequence is 15 residues long. The CDR3 protein is CASSSRGPIVDEQFF. The CDR3, as DNA: TGTGCCAGCAGCTCAAGGGGGCCCATAGTTGATGAGCAGTTCTTC. The full variable domain, with the rest looked up from reference TRBV5-4 and TRBJ2-1, is ETGVTQSPTHLIKTRGQQVTLRCSSQSGHNTVSWYQQALGQGPQFIFQYYREEENGRGNFPPRFSGLQFPNYSSELNVNALELDDSALYLCASSSRGPIVDEQFFGPGTRLTVL.

This chain connects TRBV30 to TRBJ1-5, with D possibly TRBD1 on 6 matching bases. V was clipped by 1 base and J by 0 bases, with 13 bases between them. The CDR3 has 16 residues. Germline-derived CDR1 and CDR2 are GTSNPN and SVGIG (reference sequence). CDR3 in amino acids: CAWSGGQSYSNQPQHF. In DNA form, the CDR3 reads TGTGCCTGGAGTGGGGGGCAGTCATATAGCAATCAGCCCCAGCATTTT. Filled out from reference TRBV30 and TRBJ1-5, the complete variable domain reads SQTIHQWPATLVQPVGSPLSLECTVEGTSNPNLYWYRQAAGRGLQLLFYSVGIGQISSEVPQNLSASRPQDRQFILSSKKLLLSDSGFYLCAWSGGQSYSNQPQHFGDGTRLSIL.

The chain joins TRBV6-5 to TRBJ2-1; a possible D gene is TRBD2 (6 bases). Germline assignment: CDR1 MNHEY and CDR2 SVGAGI. There are 16 residues in the CDR3. Between the trimmed V and J ends, which lost 2 bases and 2 bases, there was a span of 13 bases. This chain's CDR3 is CASSYAGPGTYNEQFF. In nucleotides, the CDR3 is TGTGCCAGCAGTTACGCGGGGCCCGGCACCTACAATGAGCAGTTCTTC.

The CDR3 DNA reads as TGTGCCAGCAGCGGGGGAACGTTGGCCTACGAGCAGTACTTC. Protein: CASSGGTLAYEQYF. This rearrangement joins TRBV9 to TRBJ2-7; no firm D call. Germline loops: CDR1 SGDLS, CDR2 YYNGEE. The CDR3 length is 14 residues. V lost 3 bases and J lost 2, with 12 bases in between.

The chain employs TRBV18 and TRBJ2-7; D not certain. The germline gives CDR1 KGHSH, CDR2 LQKENI. There are 15 residues in the CDR3. V was cut by 5 bases and J by 6 bases, with 20 bases left in between. The CDR3 DNA is TGTGCCAGCTCAGTAACGAGACCGCCCCTTGGCGAGCAGTACTTC. Protein product: CASSVTRPPLGEQYF.

J is TRBJ1-4 and V is TRBV5-1, with 9 nucleotides matching TRBD1. The CDR3 totals 15 residues. Unmatched junction bases numbered 4, after V lost 4 bases and J lost 3 bases. Germline V lookup: CDR1 SGHRS, CDR2 YFSETQ. CDR3 DNA sequence: TGCGCCAGCAGCAACAGGGGGCTGCCTAATGAAAAACTGTTTTTT. As protein: CASSNRGLPNEKLFF.

The rearrangement links TRBV9 to TRBJ2-3; 7 bases match TRBD2. Germline V gives CDR1 SGDLS, CDR2 YYNGEE. The CDR3 is 16 amino acids. V shed 0 bases, J shed 8 bases, and the junction held 12 bases outside the gene matches. CDR3 coding DNA: TGTGCCAGCAGCGTAGGTGCAGAAGCGGGGTTTGGTACGCAGTATTTT. It yields the protein CASSVGAEAGFGTQYF.

The rearrangement uses TRBV4-3 and TRBJ2-3; D uncertain. Germline V lookup: CDR1 LGHNA, CDR2 YSLEER. The CDR3 spans 15 residues. Trimming stripped 1 base from V and 7 bases from J, with 15 bases between. The CDR3 here is CASSQVLSGPNTQYF. The CDR3 region has the DNA TGCGCCAGCAGCCAAGTTTTGTCAGGCCCAAATACGCAGTATTTT.

The V and J genes are TRBV7-9 and TRBJ1-2; D unresolved. There are 15 residues in the CDR3. The germline CDR1 and CDR2 sequences are SEHNR and FQNEAQ (reference sequence). The germline V and J ends were trimmed by 1 base and 5 bases, with 14 bases remaining between them. CDR3 nucleotides: TGTGCCAGCAGCTTAGGAGGGATCTCGGAGTATGGCTACACCTTC. This encodes CASSLGGISEYGYTF.

J is TRBJ2-7 and V is TRBV2; TRBD2 matches at 10 bases. The germline V gene has CDR1 SNHLY and CDR2 FYNNEI. V lost 4 bases and J lost 7; bases outside the gene matches: 7. The CDR3 contains 14 residues. The CDR3 protein is CASSGLAGVGEQYF. The CDR3 DNA reads TGTGCCAGCAGTGGGCTAGCGGGAGTTGGGGAGCAGTACTTC. The variable domain in full, with the rest retrieved from reference TRBV2 and TRBJ2-7, is EPEVTQTPSHQVTQMGQEVILRCVPISNHLYFYWYRQILGQKVEFLVSFYNNEISEKSEIFDDQFSVERPDGSNFTLKIRSTKLEDSAMYFCASSGLAGVGEQYFGPGTRLTVT.

The CDR3 loop is CASSIVGDAGREQYF. CDR3 nucleotide sequence: TGTGCCAGCAGTATCGTCGGTGATGCGGGAAGGGAGCAGTACTTC. The chain carries TRBV28 and TRBJ2-7; D possibly corresponds to TRBD2 (6 bases). Per the germline V gene, CDR1 is MDHEN and CDR2 is SYDVKM. CDR3 size: 15 residues. V gave up 5 bases and J gave up 7 bases, with 21 bases separating them. Using reference TRBV28 and TRBJ2-7 for the parts outside the CDR3, the full variable domain is DVKVTQSSRYLVKRTGEKVFLECVQDMDHENMFWYRQDPGLGLRLIYFSYDVKMKEKGDIPEGYSVSREKKERFSLILESASTNQTSMYLCASSIVGDAGREQYFGPGTRLTVT.

This chain connects TRBV6-5 to TRBJ2-5; TRBD1 or TRBD2 may be the D gene (5 bases each). CDR3 length equals 14 residues. Germline CDR1 is MNHEY and CDR2 is SVGAGI. V was pared by 5 bases and J by 9 bases, with 19 bases between. The CDR3: CASSPPGPQGAQYF. In DNA form, the CDR3 reads TGTGCCAGCAGTCCCCCGGGACCACAAGGGGCCCAGTACTTC.

This clone was found once. The rearrangement links TRBV6-5 to TRBJ1-1; 7 bases are a match to TRBD1. With V trimmed by 5 bases and J by 4 bases, 10 bases remained unmatched. Germline loops: CDR1 MNHEY, CDR2 SVGAGI. The CDR3 has 15 amino acids. The CDR3 sequence: CASSPRDRRTTEAFF. The CDR3 DNA follows: TGTGCCAGCAGTCCGAGGGACAGACGGACCACTGAAGCTTTCTTT.

J is TRBJ2-4 and V is TRBV4-3, with no clear D. This CDR3 contains 14 residues. Germline lookup yields CDR1 LGHNA and CDR2 YSLEER. V lost 2 bases, J lost 13 bases, and 18 bases lay in between. The CDR3 sequence: CASSQYPGGQIQYF. CDR3 nucleotide sequence: TGCGCCAGCAGCCAATATCCGGGCGGCCAAATCCAGTACTTC.

This CDR3 reads CASSTPGTGGTDTQYF. CDR3 DNA sequence: TGTGCCAGCAGCACCCCCGGGACAGGGGGCACAGATACGCAGTATTTT. This rearrangement joins TRBV5-6 to TRBJ2-3, with 10 bases that match TRBD1. V lost 4 bases and J lost 1; bases outside the gene matches: 6. The CDR3 totals 16 residues. CDR1 SGHDT and CDR2 YYEEEE come from the germline V gene.

This clone was observed once. The chain joins TRBV10-3 to TRBJ2-7; 8 nucleotides align to TRBD1. V dropped 3 bases and J dropped 2; count of bases not matched to a gene: 3. The CDR3 loop spans 14 amino acids. CDR1 and CDR2 (germline): ENHRY, SYGVKD. In DNA, the CDR3 is TGTGCCATCAGTGAAGGACAGGGAGCCTACGAGCAGTACTTC. Its protein is CAISEGQGAYEQYF.

The V and J genes are TRBV4-1 and TRBJ2-1; 13 nucleotides align to TRBD2. J lost 5 bases, V lost 4 bases, and 14 bases had no gene match. This CDR3 is 19 amino acids long. Germline V gene lookup returns CDR1 MGHRA and CDR2 YSYEKL. CDR3: CASSLRGLAGDLGHNEQFF. DNA for the CDR3: TGCGCCAGCAGCCTCCGCGGACTAGCGGGAGATCTGGGGCACAATGAGCAGTTCTTC.

V and J are TRBV7-2 and TRBJ1-2; D perhaps matches TRBD1 (6 bases). Germline CDR1 SGHTA, CDR2 FQGNSA. V was clipped by 1 base and J by 8 bases, with 17 bases between them. This CDR3 region has 15 residues. CDR3 region: CASSLGGTPFQGYTF. Written as DNA, the CDR3 is TGTGCCAGCAGCTTAGGTGGGACACCCTTCCAGGGCTACACCTTC.

The chain uses TRBV11-2 and TRBJ1-5, with 9 bases that match TRBD1. CDR1 is SGHAT, CDR2 FQNNGV, per germline. V was clipped by 5 bases and J by 3 bases; unmatched bases: 2. The CDR3 has 14 amino acids. CDR3 nucleotides: TGTGCCAGCAGCACAGGGGGCCCCAATCAGCCCCAGCATTTT. Its translation: CASSTGGPNQPQHF.

This clone was observed a handful of times. J is TRBJ2-5 and V is TRBV5-4; a weak D match, TRBD2 (6 bases). The ends were cut back, 4 bases at V and 2 bases at J, with 15 bases in the middle. Germline assignment: CDR1 SGHNT and CDR2 YYREEE (reference sequence). The CDR3 has 15 amino acids. Written as DNA, the CDR3 is TGTGCCAGCAGCGAGCCGGGAGAAAGACAAGAGACCCAGTACTTC. Its translation: CASSEPGERQETQYF.

The rearrangement joins TRBV6-5 to TRBJ2-3; TRBD2 aligns across 13 bases. CDR1 and CDR2 (germline): MNHEY, SVGAGI. This CDR3 is 15 amino acids long. V shed 8 bases, J shed 2 bases, and the junction held 4 bases outside the gene matches. For the CDR3, the DNA is TGTGCCAGCCGACTAGCGGGGGGCACCACAGATACGCAGTATTTT. The encoded protein is CASRLAGGTTDTQYF.

This chain uses TRBV5-4 with TRBJ2-1, with 11 bases fitting TRBD1. The CDR3 loop spans 14 amino acids. Germline CDR1 is SGHNT and CDR2 is YYREEE (reference sequence). V was clipped by 2 bases and J by 9 bases; unmatched bases: 4. For the CDR3, the DNA is TGTGCCAGCAGCTTCGGACAGGGGGCCGGTGAGCAGTTCTTC. Encoded protein: CASSFGQGAGEQFF.

The genes are TRBV2 and TRBJ2-6; the D is unclear. Looked up from germline, CDR1 is SNHLY and CDR2 is FYNNEI. This CDR3 has 14 residues. Trimming took off 8 bases at V and 0 bases at J, with 8 bases between the two ends. This CDR3 reads CASCGDSGANVLTF. In nucleotides, the CDR3 is TGTGCCAGCTGTGGGGACTCTGGGGCCAACGTCCTGACTTTC.

The rearrangement links TRBV6-1 to TRBJ1-2; maybe TRBD1 (6 bases). Germline lookup yields CDR1 MNHNS and CDR2 SASEGT. This CDR3 spans 14 amino acids. The V and J ends lost 3 bases and 4 bases respectively, with 12 bases between them. CDR3 coding DNA: TGTGCCAGCAGTGATGGGGGCAGCCTCTATGGCTACACCTTC. Its protein product is CASSDGGSLYGYTF.

This rearrangement joins TRBV6-6 to TRBJ2-7; 10 positions match TRBD1. There are 14 residues in the CDR3. V was clipped by 6 bases and J by 2 bases; unmatched bases: 4. The germline V gene encodes CDR1 MNHNY and CDR2 SVGAGI (reference sequence). The CDR3 DNA is TGTGCCAGCAGGTCCGGGACAGGGGCCTACGAGCAGTACTTC. Translating it yields CASRSGTGAYEQYF.

The chain employs TRBV28 and TRBJ2-5; TRBD2 might be the D (6 bases). V was shortened by 5 bases and J by 1 base, with 11 bases between the two germline ends. This CDR3 has 14 amino acids. Germline values: CDR1 MDHEN, CDR2 SYDVKM. The CDR3 DNA is TGTGCCAGCAGTCACTCGGGACTCCAAGAGACCCAGTACTTC. Translating it yields CASSHSGLQETQYF.